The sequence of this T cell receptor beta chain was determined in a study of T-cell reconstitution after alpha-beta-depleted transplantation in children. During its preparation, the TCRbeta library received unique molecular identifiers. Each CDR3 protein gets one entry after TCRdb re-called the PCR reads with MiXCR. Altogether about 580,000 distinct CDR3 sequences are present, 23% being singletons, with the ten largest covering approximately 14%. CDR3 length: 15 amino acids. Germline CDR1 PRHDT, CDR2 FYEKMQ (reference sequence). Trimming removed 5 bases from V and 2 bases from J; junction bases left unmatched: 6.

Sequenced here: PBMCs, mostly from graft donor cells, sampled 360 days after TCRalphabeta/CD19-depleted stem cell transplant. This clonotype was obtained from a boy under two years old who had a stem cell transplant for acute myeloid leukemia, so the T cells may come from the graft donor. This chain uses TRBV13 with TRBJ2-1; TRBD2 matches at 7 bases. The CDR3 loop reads CASSRTSVTYNEQFF. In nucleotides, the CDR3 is TGTGCCAGCAGCCGCACTAGCGTTACCTACAATGAGCAGTTCTTC. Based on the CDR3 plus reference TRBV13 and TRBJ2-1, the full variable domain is AAGVIQSPRHLIKEKRETATLKCYPIPRHDTVYWYQQGPGQDPQFLISFYEKMQSDKGSIPDRFSAQQFSDYHSELNMSSLELGDSALYFCASSRTSVTYNEQFFGPGTRLTVL.